Below are 2 T cell receptor beta chains sequenced from a single sample in a study of blood T cell repertoires in COVID-19. Method: immunoSEQ multiplex PCR; TCRdb's copy keeps in-frame clones and lacks some. This sample has tens of thousands of clones; 82% occur once, and the top ten carry less than 15%. The source material was peripheral blood. The receptors shown here come from a man older than 75 with acute or convalescent COVID-19.

The table lists this clone with a few counts. The DNA of the CDR3 is TGTGCTAGTGGCCCCGAAGGGGTAGAGACCCAGTACTTC. Encoded protein: CASGPEGVETQYF. V usage is TRBV12-5 and J usage is TRBJ2-5; D perhaps matches TRBD1 (5 bases). V was trimmed by 6 bases and J by 4 bases, leaving 12 bases between them. Germline CDR1 is LGHNT and CDR2 is FRNRAP. This CDR3 has 13 amino acids.

With respect to this clone: The same CDR3 also results from other DNA sequences found in this sample. The V and J genes are TRBV9 and TRBJ2-5; 12 bases agree with TRBD2. Germline V gives CDR1 SGDLS, CDR2 YYNGEE. There are 14 residues in the CDR3. J gave up 5 bases and V 7 bases, and 6 bases lay outside the gene matches. CDR3 sequence: CASSSGGAGETQYF. CDR3 DNA sequence: TGTGCCAGCTCTAGCGGGGGGGCCGGCGAGACCCAGTACTTC.